The T cell receptor (beta chain) under discussion was sequenced for a study of spatial heterogeneity in lung cancer. The overall study: Detection consistently yielded more beta chains than alpha chains. Study findings and constraints: Resection saw ubiquitous expanded tumor TCRs appear in blood more than follow-up did.

Every TCR cDNA molecule carried a tag that served as a unique molecular identifier. TCRdb processed the 5' RACE reads anew with MiXCR; each CDR3 protein has one entry. The data contain roughly 91,000 distinct CDR3 sequences, roughly a fifth of them singletons. The time point denotes: sample taken at primary tumor resection. Unsorted tumor, nontumor lung tissue or cryopreserved PBMC supplied the whole RNA. Samples were obtained from 65 to 80 donors, all untreated early-stage non-small cell lung cancer patients. On this clonotype itself: The target antigen is unknown.

The specimen comprised PBMCs, sampled at surgery. The source is a male donor with early-stage non-small cell lung cancer.

CDR3 sequence: CASSLETSGGDTQYF. DNA for the CDR3: TGTGCCAGCAGTTTGGAGACTAGCGGAGGGGATACGCAGTATTTT. V usage is TRBV12-3 or TRBV12-4 and J usage is TRBJ2-3; 9 bases map to TRBD2. This CDR3 comprises 15 residues. Trimming removed 3 bases from V and 6 bases from J; junction bases left unmatched: 7.